What follows describes a single T cell receptor beta chain. What it binds is unknown. CD4+ T cells from unexposed donors were obtained before the COVID-19 pandemic (2011-2018). After roughly 9 days of culture, CD4+ T cells were isolated. Fresh IL-2 medium replaced half the medium on days 3 and 7. The sample is drawn from a study of CD4 T cells in relation to SARS-CoV-2 and coronaviruses. The assay was immunoSEQ multiplex PCR, and TCRdb's table has in-frame clones only and misses some. The sample yields around 18,000 clones, about 80% seen once. Trimming shortened V by 6 bases and J by 5 bases, and 17 bases separated the two germline ends. Germline loops: CDR1 MNHEY, CDR2 SVGAGI. There are 15 residues in the CDR3.

Specimen: CD4+ T cells from PBMCs, cultured in vitro. This sequence originates from a human donor in good health. The J gene is TRBJ2-4, the V gene TRBV6-5; D is possibly TRBD2 (6 bases). The CDR3 nucleotides read TGTGCCAGCAGATCCCTGGCAGGGACTGAAAACATTCAGTACTTC. Protein: CASRSLAGTENIQYF.